This T cell receptor (beta chain) was recorded in a study of blood T cells in healthy people across ages. There are 12 residues in the CDR3. V was clipped by 5 bases and J by 5 bases, with 9 bases between them. It was with a sample-barcoded 5' primer and a J-beta primer mix that a second PCR of roughly 7 to 11 cycles was run. TCRdb fed the 5' RACE reads into MiXCR, producing one record per CDR3 protein. This sample has roughly 1,300,000 distinct CDR3 sequences, with approximately 59% found just once. This clonotype was detected only a few times. As yet, its antigen is unknown. Regarding the study as a whole: Diversity was higher, and naive CD4+ cells more numerous, in long-lived donors than in aged donors. Reliance upon unsorted PBMCs precluded definitive naive versus antigen-experienced comparison. Lack of knowledge of donor CMV status possibly confounded expanded clonotype changes.

Each sample gave at least 7 million isolated PBMCs. The sequence came from a man between 18 and 35 years old in good health. Sequenced sample: blood. The chain carries TRBV12-3 or TRBV12-4 and TRBJ2-5; D remains unclear. CDR3 amino acids: CASSRIGETQYF. In nucleotides, the CDR3 is TGTGCCAGCAGTAGAATCGGGGAGACCCAGTACTTC.